A single sample is the source of the 4 T cell receptor beta chains below, sequenced in a study of blood T cell repertoires in COVID-19. The protocol was immunoSEQ multiplex PCR, while the TCRdb copy is restricted to in-frame clones and leaves out a portion. The repertoire includes roughly 130,000 clones, almost 85% of them detected once, and around 13% sits in the top ten. Source material: peripheral blood. Source of these receptors: a woman in her thirties who had recovered from COVID-19.

The gene calls are TRBV19 and TRBJ2-5, with a weak D call TRBD2 (5 bases). With 6 bases removed from V and 3 bases from J, the gap between germline ends came to 14 bases. The CDR3 consists of 14 residues. From germline, CDR1 is LNHDA and CDR2 SQIVND (reference sequence). DNA for the CDR3: TGTGCCAGTAGCCATTGGGAGTACGAAGAGACCCAGTACTTC. Translation: CASSHWEYEETQYF. The full variable domain, completed using reference TRBV19 and TRBJ2-5, is DGGITQSPKYLFRKEGQNVTLSCEQNLNHDAMYWYRQDPGQGLRLIYYSQIVNDFQKGDIAEGYSVSREKKESFPLTVTSAQKNPTAFYLCASSHWEYEETQYFGPGTRLLVL.

J is TRBJ2-7 and V is TRBV19; D is possibly TRBD1 (5 bases). This CDR3 has 14 residues. The V end lost 1 base, the J end lost 2 bases, and 9 bases lay between the germline ends. Germline V gives CDR1 LNHDA, CDR2 SQIVND (reference sequence). CDR3 nucleotides: TGTGCCAGTAGTATAGGTAAGGGGCCCTACGAGCAGTACTTC. Translated: CASSIGKGPYEQYF.

The J gene is TRBJ2-4, the V gene TRBV7-8; TRBD1 is a possible D gene (7 bases). V lost 5 bases to trimming and J lost 8 bases, with 19 bases between them. CDR1 and CDR2 (germline): SGHVS, FQNEAQ. The CDR3 is 15 residues long. CDR3: CASSLIGGREDIQYF. The CDR3, as DNA: TGTGCCAGCAGCCTGATAGGGGGCAGGGAGGACATTCAGTACTTC.

The CDR3 spells CASSQTGVEAFF. As DNA, the CDR3 is TGTGCCAGCAGCCAGACAGGGGTCGAAGCTTTCTTT. This rearrangement joins TRBV7-2 to TRBJ1-1; 8 nucleotides match TRBD1. Germline V CDR1 and CDR2: SGHTA, FQGNSA. V trimming: 5 bases; J trimming: 8 bases; junction bases outside the gene matches: 4. There are 12 residues in the CDR3.